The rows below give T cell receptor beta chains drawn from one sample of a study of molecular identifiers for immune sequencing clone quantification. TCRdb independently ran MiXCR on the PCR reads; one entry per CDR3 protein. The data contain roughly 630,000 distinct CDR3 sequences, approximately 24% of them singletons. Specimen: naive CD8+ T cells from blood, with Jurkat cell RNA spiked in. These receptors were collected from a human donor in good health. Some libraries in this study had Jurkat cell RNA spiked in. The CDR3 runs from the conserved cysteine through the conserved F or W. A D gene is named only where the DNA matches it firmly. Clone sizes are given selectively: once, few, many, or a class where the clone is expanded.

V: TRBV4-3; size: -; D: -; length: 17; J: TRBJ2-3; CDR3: CASSQDRGAGGTDTQYF; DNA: TGCGCCAGCAGCCAAGATCGGGGGGCGGGGGGCACAGATACGCAGTATTTT
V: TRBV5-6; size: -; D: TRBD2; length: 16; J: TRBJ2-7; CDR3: CASSLLTSGVSYEQYF; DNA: TGTGCCAGCAGCCTTCTGACTAGCGGGGTCTCCTACGAGCAGTACTTC
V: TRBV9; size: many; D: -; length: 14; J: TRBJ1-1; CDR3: CASSVGVWDTEAFF; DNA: TGTGCCAGCAGCGTAGGGGTTTGGGACACTGAAGCTTTCTTT
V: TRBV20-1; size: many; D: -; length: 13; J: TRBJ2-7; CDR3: CSARIPGSYEQYF; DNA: TGCAGTGCTAGAATTCCGGGTTCCTACGAGCAGTACTTC
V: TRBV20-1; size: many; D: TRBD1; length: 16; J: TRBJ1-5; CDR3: CSARDRTGIGNQPQHF; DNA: TGCAGTGCTAGAGATCGGACAGGTATCGGCAATCAGCCCCAGCATTTT
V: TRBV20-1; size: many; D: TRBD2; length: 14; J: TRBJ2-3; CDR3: CSAGLAGEVDTQYF; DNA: TGCAGTGCTGGACTAGCGGGAGAAGTAGATACGCAGTATTTT
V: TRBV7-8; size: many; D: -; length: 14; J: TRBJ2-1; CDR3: CASSPAGPNNEQFF; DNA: TGTGCCAGCAGCCCCGCCGGGCCTAACAATGAGCAGTTCTTC
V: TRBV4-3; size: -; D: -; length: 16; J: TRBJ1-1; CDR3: CASSQDREGSNTEAFF; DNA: TGCGCCAGCAGCCAAGATCGTGAGGGCTCGAACACTGAAGCTTTCTTT
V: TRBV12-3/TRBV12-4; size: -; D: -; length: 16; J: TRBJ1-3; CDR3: CASTKIAASSGNTIYF; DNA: TGTGCCAGCACCAAGATTGCCGCAAGCTCTGGAAACACCATATATTTT
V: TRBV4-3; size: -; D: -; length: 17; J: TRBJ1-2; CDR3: CASSQLPGQGGARGYTF; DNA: TGCGCCAGCAGCCAACTCCCCGGGCAGGGTGGGGCGCGTGGCTACACCTTC
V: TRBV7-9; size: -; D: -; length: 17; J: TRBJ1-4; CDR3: CASSLFLGAASNEKLFF; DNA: TGTGCCAGCAGCTTATTCCTCGGGGCCGCCTCTAATGAAAAACTGTTTTTT
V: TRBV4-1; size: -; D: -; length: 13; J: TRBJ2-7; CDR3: CASSPRQSGEQYF; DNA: TGCGCCAGCAGCCCCAGACAAAGCGGCGAGCAGTACTTC
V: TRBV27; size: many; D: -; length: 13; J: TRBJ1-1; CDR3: CASRRLANTEAFF; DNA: TGTGCCAGCAGAAGGTTGGCCAACACTGAAGCTTTCTTT
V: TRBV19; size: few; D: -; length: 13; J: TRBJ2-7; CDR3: CASEGRTSYEQYF; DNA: TGTGCCAGCGAGGGACGGACCTCCTACGAGCAGTACTTC
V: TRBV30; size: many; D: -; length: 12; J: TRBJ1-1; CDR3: CAWSVFNTEAFF; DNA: TGTGCCTGGAGTGTATTTAACACTGAAGCTTTCTTT
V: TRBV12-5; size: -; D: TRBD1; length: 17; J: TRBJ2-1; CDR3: CASGLGLTGSSYNEQFF; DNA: TGTGCTAGTGGTTTGGGCCTGACAGGGAGCTCCTACAATGAGCAGTTCTTC
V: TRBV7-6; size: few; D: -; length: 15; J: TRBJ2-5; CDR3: CASSLAPTAQETQYF; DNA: TGTGCCAGCAGCTTAGCGCCCACAGCTCAAGAGACCCAGTACTTC
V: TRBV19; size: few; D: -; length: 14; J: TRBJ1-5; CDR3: CASTLHGMGQPQHF; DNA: TGTGCCAGTACCCTACACGGAATGGGACAGCCCCAGCATTTT
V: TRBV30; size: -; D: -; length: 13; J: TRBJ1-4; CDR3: CAWAYSGDEKLFF; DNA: TGTGCCTGGGCCTACTCTGGGGATGAAAAACTGTTTTTT
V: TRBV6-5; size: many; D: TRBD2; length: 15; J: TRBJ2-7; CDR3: CASSYIAGRGNEQYF; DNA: TGTGCCAGCAGTTATATAGCGGGAAGGGGGAACGAGCAGTACTTC
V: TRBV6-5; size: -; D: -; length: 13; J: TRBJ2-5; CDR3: CASRPPPQETQYF; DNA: TGTGCCAGCAGACCTCCGCCTCAAGAGACCCAGTACTTC